This is a list of T cell receptor beta chains from one sample in a study of blood T cell repertoires in COVID-19. Repertoires were generated with immunoSEQ multiplex PCR, while TCRdb's copy carries only in-frame clones and drops some. The table shows some 420,000 clones, with 80% to 90% occurring only once. Sequenced material: PBMCs or T cells enriched from blood (not recorded which). The source is a man aged 25 to 40 who had recovered from COVID-19. The CDR3 runs from the conserved cysteine through the conserved F or W. A D gene is named only where the DNA matches it firmly. Rows may omit the clone size; those that give it use once, few, many or a size class.

D: TRBD1; length: 18; J: TRBJ2-5; size: -; V: TRBV5-1; CDR3: CASRPGTGGFTFQETQYF; DNA: TGCGCCAGCAGACCCGGGACAGGGGGGTTCACGTTCCAAGAGACCCAGTACTTC
D: TRBD1; length: 18; J: TRBJ1-1; size: -; V: TRBV4-1; CDR3: CASSQDGRFQGVRFGAFF; DNA: TGCGCCAGCAGCCAAGATGGTCGGTTTCAGGGGGTCCGGTTTGGAGCTTTCTTT
D: -; length: 16; J: TRBJ1-1; size: -; V: TRBV14; CDR3: CASSQRLGRGRTEAFF; DNA: TGTGCCAGCAGCCAGCGACTGGGGAGGGGCAGAACTGAAGCTTTCTTT
D: TRBD1; length: 15; J: TRBJ2-5; size: -; V: TRBV7-6; CDR3: CASSPPGGSRETQYF; DNA: TGTGCCAGCAGCCCACCAGGGGGCTCCAGGGAGACCCAGTACTTC
D: TRBD1; length: 16; J: TRBJ2-2; size: -; V: TRBV18; CDR3: CASSPNRGPNTGELFF; DNA: TGTGCCAGCTCACCCAACAGGGGGCCGAACACCGGGGAGCTGTTTTTT
D: TRBD1; length: 16; J: TRBJ2-5; size: -; V: TRBV28; CDR3: CASSDAGTGGRETQYF; DNA: TGTGCCAGCAGTGATGCCGGGACAGGGGGCAGGGAGACCCAGTACTTC
D: -; length: 15; J: TRBJ1-4; size: -; V: TRBV18; CDR3: CASSHRQTTNEKLFF; DNA: TGTGCCAGCTCACATCGACAGACAACTAATGAAAAACTGTTTTTT
D: -; length: 14; J: TRBJ2-1; size: -; V: TRBV4-2; CDR3: CASTSRRETGEQFF; DNA: TGTGCCAGCACCTCAAGACGGGAGACCGGGGAGCAGTTCTTC
D: TRBD1; length: 15; J: TRBJ1-5; size: -; V: TRBV6-2/TRBV6-3; CDR3: CASSSRDRNGQPQHF; DNA: TGTGCCAGCAGTTCCCGGGACAGGAACGGTCAGCCCCAGCATTTT
D: TRBD1; length: 13; J: TRBJ1-2; size: -; V: TRBV29-1; CDR3: CSTGQDRGLGYTF; DNA: TGCAGCACTGGCCAGGACAGGGGGCTTGGCTACACCTTC
D: -; length: 15; J: TRBJ1-5; size: -; V: TRBV7-8; CDR3: CASSFTGSDNQPQHF; DNA: TGTGCCAGCAGCTTTACGGGTAGTGACAATCAGCCCCAGCATTTT
D: TRBD2; length: 15; J: TRBJ2-7; size: -; V: TRBV9; CDR3: CASSAPGLGVREQYF; DNA: TGTGCCAGCAGCGCTCCGGGACTAGGAGTGAGAGAGCAGTACTTC
D: -; length: 14; J: TRBJ1-6; size: once; V: TRBV20-1; CDR3: CSASSGQYNSPLHF; DNA: TGCAGTGCTAGTTCTGGACAGTATAATTCACCCCTCCACTTT
D: -; length: 15; J: TRBJ2-1; size: -; V: TRBV9; CDR3: CASRGAGGPPNEQFF; DNA: TGTGCCAGCAGGGGAGCCGGAGGGCCTCCCAATGAGCAGTTCTTC
D: -; length: 14; J: TRBJ1-4; size: few; V: TRBV7-9; CDR3: CASSPPGVWEKLFF; DNA: TGTGCCAGCAGCCCGCCAGGCGTTTGGGAAAAACTGTTTTTT
D: -; length: 14; J: TRBJ1-5; size: -; V: TRBV12-5; CDR3: CASGVGTFNQPQHF; DNA: TGTGCTAGTGGTGTAGGGACATTCAATCAGCCCCAGCATTTT
D: -; length: 14; J: TRBJ1-2; size: -; V: TRBV7-9; CDR3: CASSLRDWSYGYTF; DNA: TGTGCCAGCAGCCTCCGGGACTGGAGCTATGGCTACACCTTC
D: TRBD2; length: 16; J: TRBJ2-1; size: once; V: TRBV7-3; CDR3: CASSPGTSRYGGEQFF; DNA: TGTGCCAGCAGCCCAGGGACTAGCCGGTATGGGGGTGAGCAGTTCTTC
D: -; length: 13; J: TRBJ1-1; size: -; V: TRBV6-5; CDR3: CASSSYGGSEAFF; DNA: TGTGCCAGCAGTTCCTACGGCGGGTCTGAAGCTTTCTTT
D: -; length: 14; J: TRBJ2-2; size: -; V: TRBV5-1; CDR3: CASSSTGNTGELFF; DNA: TGCGCCAGCAGCTCTACAGGGAACACCGGGGAGCTGTTTTTT
D: -; length: 13; J: TRBJ1-1; size: -; V: TRBV5-1; CDR3: CASSPGRETEAFF; DNA: TGCGCCAGCAGCCCAGGGAGGGAGACTGAAGCTTTCTTT
D: -; length: 14; J: TRBJ1-3; size: -; V: TRBV5-4; CDR3: CASSFGSSGNTIYF; DNA: TGTGCCAGCAGCTTCGGGAGCTCTGGAAACACCATATATTTT
D: TRBD2; length: 16; J: TRBJ2-1; size: -; V: TRBV3-1/TRBV3-2; CDR3: CASSPQREWSYNEQFF; DNA: TGTGCCAGCAGCCCCCAGCGGGAGTGGTCCTACAATGAGCAGTTCTTC
D: TRBD2; length: 16; J: TRBJ2-2; size: -; V: TRBV7-9; CDR3: CASSSSGSIGTGELFF; DNA: TGTGCCAGCAGCTCTAGCGGGAGTATTGGAACCGGGGAGCTGTTTTTT
D: -; length: 12; J: TRBJ2-1; size: -; V: TRBV12-3/TRBV12-4; CDR3: CASSSSDNEQFF; DNA: TGTGCCAGCAGTTCTAGCGACAATGAGCAGTTCTTC
D: TRBD1; length: 16; J: TRBJ2-7; size: few; V: TRBV15; CDR3: CATSKTPLTGLYEQYF; DNA: TGTGCCACCAGCAAAACCCCTCTGACAGGGCTCTACGAGCAGTACTTC
D: -; length: 16; J: TRBJ2-2; size: -; V: TRBV3-1/TRBV3-2; CDR3: CASSQVGGPGTGELFF; DNA: TGTGCCAGCAGCCAAGTAGGAGGGCCGGGCACCGGGGAGCTGTTTTTT
D: -; length: 16; J: TRBJ2-5; size: -; V: TRBV7-9; CDR3: CASSGLLDNLQETQYF; DNA: TGTGCCAGCAGCGGGCTTTTGGACAACCTACAAGAGACCCAGTACTTC
D: -; length: 13; J: TRBJ1-1; size: once; V: TRBV27; CDR3: CASSFNRGTEAFF; DNA: TGTGCCAGCAGTTTTAACCGGGGAACTGAAGCTTTCTTT
D: TRBD1; length: 14; J: TRBJ2-7; size: -; V: TRBV5-1; CDR3: CASSGGQGPYEQYF; DNA: TGCGCCAGCAGCGGGGGACAGGGTCCCTACGAGCAGTACTTC
D: -; length: 12; J: TRBJ2-3; size: -; V: TRBV30; CDR3: CACKRSTDTQYF; DNA: TGTGCCTGTAAGAGGTCTACAGATACGCAGTATTTT
D: TRBD2; length: 19; J: TRBJ2-6; size: -; V: TRBV18; CDR3: CASLRGTSGRYSGANVLTF; DNA: TGTGCCAGCCTACGCGGCACTAGCGGGAGATACTCTGGGGCCAACGTCCTGACTTTC
D: -; length: 14; J: TRBJ2-4; size: -; V: TRBV27; CDR3: CASSSRFGKNIQYF; DNA: TGTGCCAGCAGTTCTAGGTTCGGCAAAAACATTCAGTACTTC
D: -; length: 19; J: TRBJ2-5; size: -; V: TRBV21-1; CDR3: CASSKEKGLAGGLIETQYF; DNA: TGTGCCAGCAGCAAGGAAAAAGGGCTAGCGGGAGGGCTAATAGAGACCCAGTACTTC
D: -; length: 13; J: TRBJ1-5; size: -; V: TRBV30; CDR3: CAWSRSGDQPQHF; DNA: TGTGCCTGGAGTAGATCGGGAGATCAGCCCCAGCATTTT
D: -; length: 12; J: TRBJ1-2; size: -; V: TRBV11-2; CDR3: CASSLWSGGYTF; DNA: TGTGCCAGCAGCTTATGGTCAGGGGGCTACACCTTC
D: -; length: 15; J: TRBJ1-1; size: -; V: TRBV5-8; CDR3: CASSPTSPGGTEAFF; DNA: TGTGCCAGCAGTCCGACTTCTCCCGGTGGGACTGAAGCTTTCTTT
D: -; length: 13; J: TRBJ2-5; size: -; V: TRBV5-1; CDR3: CASSLMAEETQYF; DNA: TGCGCCAGCAGCTTGATGGCAGAAGAGACCCAGTACTTC
D: TRBD2; length: 15; J: TRBJ2-3; size: -; V: TRBV6-4; CDR3: CASSDGTGGQDTQYF; DNA: TGTGCCAGCAGTGACGGAACGGGAGGGCAAGATACGCAGTATTTT
D: TRBD2; length: 16; J: TRBJ2-7; size: -; V: TRBV19; CDR3: CASSWGLAGGTYEQYF; DNA: TGTGCCAGTAGCTGGGGACTAGCGGGAGGTACCTACGAGCAGTACTTC
D: -; length: 16; J: TRBJ1-1; size: -; V: TRBV7-9; CDR3: CASSRAGGSGGTEAFF; DNA: TGTGCCAGCAGCCGTGCTGGGGGGTCGGGAGGCACTGAAGCTTTCTTT
D: -; length: 16; J: TRBJ2-1; size: -; V: TRBV11-2; CDR3: CASSLDRASSYNEQFF; DNA: TGTGCCAGCAGCTTAGATAGAGCGAGCTCCTACAATGAGCAGTTCTTC
D: -; length: 14; J: TRBJ2-1; size: -; V: TRBV12-5; CDR3: CASAAEPHKGEQFF; DNA: TGTGCTAGTGCAGCGGAACCCCACAAGGGTGAGCAGTTCTTC
D: -; length: 13; J: TRBJ2-7; size: -; V: TRBV5-5; CDR3: CASSLPSSYEQYF; DNA: TGTGCCAGCAGCTTGCCGAGCTCCTACGAGCAGTACTTC
D: TRBD2; length: 19; J: TRBJ2-1; size: -; V: TRBV4-1; CDR3: CASSQDGLAGARSYNEQFF; DNA: TGCGCCAGCAGCCAAGACGGGCTAGCGGGAGCCCGCTCCTACAATGAGCAGTTCTTC
D: -; length: 16; J: TRBJ2-7; size: few; V: TRBV2; CDR3: CASRRPLAEVSYEQYF; DNA: TGTGCCAGCAGACGTCCTTTAGCGGAAGTCTCCTACGAGCAGTACTTC
D: -; length: 13; J: TRBJ1-1; size: -; V: TRBV4-1; CDR3: CASSQDLGREAFF; DNA: TGCGCCAGCAGCCAAGATCTCGGCAGGGAAGCTTTCTTT
D: TRBD2; length: 16; J: TRBJ2-5; size: once; V: TRBV7-8; CDR3: CASSVLAGGPEETQYF; DNA: TGTGCCAGCAGCGTATTAGCGGGAGGGCCCGAGGAGACCCAGTACTTC
D: -; length: 15; J: TRBJ1-2; size: -; V: TRBV15; CDR3: CATSREAGLRDGYTF; DNA: TGTGCCACCAGCAGAGAGGCGGGACTGAGGGACGGCTACACCTTC
D: -; length: 14; J: TRBJ1-2; size: -; V: TRBV7-6; CDR3: CASSPDGTYYGYTF; DNA: TGTGCCAGCAGCCCAGACGGGACTTACTATGGCTACACCTTC
D: -; length: 14; J: TRBJ2-3; size: -; V: TRBV7-3; CDR3: CASSQGGGLATQYF; DNA: TGTGCCAGCAGCCAAGGGGGGGGCCTGGCTACGCAGTATTTT